The T cell receptor (beta chain) under discussion was sequenced for a study of blood T cell repertoires in COVID-19. Across the study: Researchers got acute and convalescent COVID-19 samples from the United States, Italy and Spain. PBMCs, B-cell-depleted T cells, or T cells were the source of the cDNA or gDNA that made up the material.

Original handling: Reference gene primer amplification yielded estimated nucleated cell counts. TCRdb's table, derived via immunoSEQ multiplex PCR, lists solely in-frame clones and lacks some. The V and J calls and clone size come from that table; D and trimming were worked out from the DNA. The data hold 200,000 to 250,000 clones, with approximately 85% observed a single time. Patients from Seattle were sampled longitudinally, starting during active infection. The specimen sequenced was peripheral blood. The TCR was taken from a woman in her 70s with COVID-19, enrolled during active disease.

The CDR3 DNA is TGTGCCAGCAGCGTTAGCGGGAGGGATTACAATGAGCAGTTCTTC. This sequence encodes CASSVSGRDYNEQFF. The chain combines TRBV9 with TRBJ2-1; TRBD2 matches 11 bases. CDR1 and CDR2 (germline): SGDLS, YYNGEE. J gave up 4 bases and V 2 bases, and 2 bases lay outside the gene matches. The CDR3 has 15 residues.